These T cell receptor beta chains were read from a single sample in a study of T-cell memory formation after mild COVID-19. TCRdb processed the 5' RACE reads anew with MiXCR; each CDR3 protein has one entry. The sample has about 340,000 distinct CDR3 sequences, over 10% seen once. Material for sequencing was PBMCs or a T cell subset sorted from them (not recorded which). Receptors originate from a man between 18 and 29 years old who had mild COVID-19 (a few samples of this study predate the infection). Cell type and time point are not known. CDR3s include the opening cysteine and the closing phenylalanine or tryptophan. Each record gives: J gene, D gene, V gene, clone size, CDR3 DNA, CDR3 protein. D genes are given only for firm matches. Expanded clones are given a class, and other clones once, few, many or no size at all.

TRBJ2-5 | - | TRBV10-3 | few | TGTGCCACCGGGCTCCAAGAGACCCAGTACTTC | CATGLQETQYF
TRBJ2-3 | - | TRBV15 | - | TGTGCCACCAGTGGTATAGATACGCAGTATTTT | CATSGIDTQYF
TRBJ1-2 | TRBD1 | TRBV29-1 | few | TGCAGCGTTGGGCAGGGGGGAGGCTACACCTTC | CSVGQGGGYTF
TRBJ2-3 | TRBD1 | TRBV20-1 | few | TGCAGTGCTATGGACAGGGCTATGGGCGATACGCAGTATTTT | CSAMDRAMGDTQYF
TRBJ2-1 | - | TRBV3-1 | few | TGTGCCAGCAGCCCCCGGGCGGGCCCGTCGAATGAGCAGTTCTTC | CASSPRAGPSNEQFF
TRBJ2-7 | - | TRBV6-2/TRBV6-3 | few | TGTGCCAGCAGTTCCTGGTTCCGGGACGGCCTCGACGAGCAGTACTTC | CASSSWFRDGLDEQYF
TRBJ2-3 | TRBD2 | TRBV6-2/TRBV6-3 | few | TGTGCCAGCAGTTACGGGCTAGCGGGGGGTGGAGATACGCAGTATTTT | CASSYGLAGGGDTQYF
TRBJ2-1 | TRBD2 | TRBV5-1 | many | TGCGCCAGCAGCTTGATCAGCGGGGGATCCTACAATGAGCAGTTCTTC | CASSLISGGSYNEQFF
TRBJ2-7 | - | TRBV7-2 | - | TGTGCCAGCAGCTTAGAGGAGGGGCCCTACGAGCAGTACTTC | CASSLEEGPYEQYF
TRBJ2-1 | - | TRBV5-6 | few | TGTGCCAGCAGCTTGGAGTCGCCGGTCTCCTACAATGAGCAGTTCTTC | CASSLESPVSYNEQFF
TRBJ2-3 | TRBD2 | TRBV7-9 | many | TGTGCCAGCAGCTTAGCCGTACTAGCGGGGGGGCTAGATACGCAGTATTTT | CASSLAVLAGGLDTQYF
TRBJ1-4 | TRBD1 | TRBV20-1 | - | TGCAGTGCTAGAAGGACAGGGGGCCTTGAAAAACTGTTTTTT | CSARRTGGLEKLFF
TRBJ2-6 | - | TRBV6-5 | - | TGTGCCAGCAGCTCCTTCAGGGACTCTGGGGCCAACGTCCTGACTTTC | CASSSFRDSGANVLTF
TRBJ2-3 | - | TRBV7-9 | - | TGTGCCAGCAGCCCGGACTACCGCACAGATACGCAGTATTTT | CASSPDYRTDTQYF
TRBJ2-1 | - | TRBV2 | - | TGTGCCAGCATAACAGAGAGCTCCTACAATGAGCAGTTCTTC | CASITESSYNEQFF
TRBJ2-7 | - | TRBV30 | - | TGTGCCTGGAGTCCCGGGTCTCTTCCCTACGAGCAGTACTTC | CAWSPGSLPYEQYF
TRBJ2-1 | TRBD2 | TRBV5-4 | - | TGTGCCAGCAGCCCCGCCAGCGGGGGGGCCAATGAGCAGTTCTTC | CASSPASGGANEQFF
TRBJ1-6 | - | TRBV4-3 | few | TGCGCCAGCAGCCAATCAAGCCTATTTAGTTCACCCCTCCACTTT | CASSQSSLFSSPLHF
TRBJ1-1 | - | TRBV6-2/TRBV6-3 | - | TGTGCCAGTTGGGACACAGACGGGACTGAAGCTTTCTTT | CASWDTDGTEAFF
TRBJ2-1 | - | TRBV7-8 | - | TGTGCCAGCAGTCCAGGGTCTCATGGGAATGAGCAGTTCTTC | CASSPGSHGNEQFF
TRBJ2-1 | TRBD1 | TRBV11-3 | few | TGTGCCAGCAGCTCCAGACAGGGAAGCAATGAGCAGTTCTTC | CASSSRQGSNEQFF
TRBJ2-2 | - | TRBV12-3/TRBV12-4 | - | TGTGCCAGCAGTTTAGGGTGGAACACCGGGGAGCTGTTTTTT | CASSLGWNTGELFF
TRBJ2-1 | - | TRBV10-3 | few | TGTGCCATCAGTGAGAGGAACAATGAGCAGTTCTTC | CAISERNNEQFF
TRBJ2-3 | - | TRBV20-1 | - | TGCAGCCTACAGCCGGGGCTAGGGACCACAGATACGCAGTATTTT | CSLQPGLGTTDTQYF
TRBJ1-2 | - | TRBV7-2 | many | TGTGCCAGCAGCTCCTTCGTTACCGGCCCCTATGGCTACACCTTC | CASSSFVTGPYGYTF
TRBJ2-4 | TRBD2 | TRBV6-2/TRBV6-3 | few | TGTGCCAGCAGCCTGCCCGCAGTAGCGGGGTTCCCGCCCATTCAGTACTTC | CASSLPAVAGFPPIQYF
TRBJ2-3 | - | TRBV7-2 | few | TGTGCCAGCAGCTTACTGTTAACTAGCACAGATACGCAGTATTTT | CASSLLLTSTDTQYF
TRBJ2-1 | - | TRBV6-4 | - | TGTGCCAGCGGGCGGATGGGAGACGGTATGGGTGAGCAGTTCTTC | CASGRMGDGMGEQFF
TRBJ1-4 | - | TRBV7-2 | few | TGTGCCAGCAGCTTAGTCGGAGGGCTTTACGAAAAACTGTTTTTT | CASSLVGGLYEKLFF
TRBJ1-4 | - | TRBV6-5 | - | TGTGCCAGCAGTCGGAAAACGGCTAATGAAAAACTGTTTTTT | CASSRKTANEKLFF
TRBJ2-6 | - | TRBV10-2 | - | TGCGCCAGCAGGACGGTCTCTGGGGCCAACGTCCTGACTTTC | CASRTVSGANVLTF
TRBJ2-1 | - | TRBV5-1 | many | TGCGCCAGCAGCTTGGGCAGGGGAGGTAGTGAGCAGTTCTTC | CASSLGRGGSEQFF
TRBJ1-1 | - | TRBV28 | - | TGTGCCAGCAGTTCTCAGGGGTTCACTGAAGCTTTCTTT | CASSSQGFTEAFF
TRBJ2-1 | TRBD2 | TRBV7-9 | few | TGTGCCAGCAGCTTTGCGGGGGGCACCAATGAGCAGTTCTTC | CASSFAGGTNEQFF
TRBJ2-1 | - | TRBV7-6 | few | TGTGCCAGCACCACCGCTTCCAACTACAATGAGCAGTTCTTC | CASTTASNYNEQFF
TRBJ2-1 | TRBD2 | TRBV29-1 | many | TGCAGCGTCCAAGGGAAGCGGGGGGGCCTCAATGAGCAGTTCTTC | CSVQGKRGGLNEQFF
TRBJ2-2 | - | TRBV5-1 | - | TGCGCCAGCAGCCTCCCCCTAGACACCGGGGAGCTGTTTTTT | CASSLPLDTGELFF
TRBJ2-1 | TRBD1 | TRBV5-6 | few | TGTGCCAGCAGCTGGCCGAGGGACAGGTTCTCCTACAATGAGCAGTTCTTC | CASSWPRDRFSYNEQFF
TRBJ1-6 | - | TRBV25-1 | many | TGTGCCAGCAGTACCGCAGGTTCCAATTCACCCCTCCACTTT | CASSTAGSNSPLHF
TRBJ1-1 | TRBD1 | TRBV3-1 | few | TGTGCCAGCAGCCAAGTACCCACAGGGGGGAGTAAAGCTTTCTTT | CASSQVPTGGSKAFF
TRBJ2-1 | - | TRBV20-1 | few | TGCAGTGCTAGAGAATTGGGAGGTTGGAATGAGCAGTTCTTC | CSARELGGWNEQFF
TRBJ1-5 | TRBD1 | TRBV7-9 | - | TGTGCCAGCAGTTACCACGGACAGGGGAATCCCAATCAGCCCCAGCATTTT | CASSYHGQGNPNQPQHF
TRBJ2-1 | - | TRBV15 | few | TGTGCCACCAGCAGAGTTTTAGGGGGGGCTTACAATGAGCAGTTCTTC | CATSRVLGGAYNEQFF
TRBJ1-6 | - | TRBV7-2 | - | TGTGCCAGCCTTCCCGTCCAGGGTTCACCCCTCCACTTT | CASLPVQGSPLHF
TRBJ1-1 | TRBD1 | TRBV4-1 | few | TGCGCCAGCAGCCCTCATGAAGGGACAGGGATAACTGAAGCTTTCTTT | CASSPHEGTGITEAFF
TRBJ1-2 | - | TRBV10-3 | few | TGTGCCATCAGTGATATGGGTAGAGATGGCTACACCTTC | CAISDMGRDGYTF
TRBJ2-5 | TRBD2 | TRBV20-1 | - | TGCAGTGCTAGGTCGGCTAGCGGGGGGCAAGAGACCCAGTACTTC | CSARSASGGQETQYF
TRBJ2-2 | TRBD2 | TRBV12-3/TRBV12-4 | few | TGTGCCAGCAGGGCCAGACTAGCGGACACCGGGGAGCTGTTTTTT | CASRARLADTGELFF
TRBJ1-3 | - | TRBV3-1 | - | TGTGCCAGCAGCCAGGGGTCGCTTTCTGGAAACACCATATATTTT | CASSQGSLSGNTIYF
TRBJ2-7 | - | TRBV6-2/TRBV6-3 | few | TGTGCCAGCAGGACCCTCGGGCGGTACGAGCAGTACTTC | CASRTLGRYEQYF